This TCR beta chain stems from a study of T cells in Graves' hyperthyroidism and ophthalmopathy. Study in general: Peripheral blood was taken when the disease was first diagnosed, before any treatment began.

TCR beta CDR3 region amplification was performed from RNA transcripts. When the TCR CDR3 underwent first-round RT-PCR, the HTBI primer set was used. In TCRdb, the multiplex PCR reads were re-called with MiXCR into one record per CDR3 protein. The profile shows more than 350,000 distinct CDR3 sequences, nearly 15% of them singletons. CDR1 is SNHLY, CDR2 FYNNEI, per germline. V was clipped by 6 bases and J by 7 bases, with 17 bases between them. The CDR3 extends over 14 amino acids. A Clinical Activity Score of at least 3, a NOSPECS grade of at least 4 and a duration under 3 months were recorded in the ophthalmopathy patients. Those patients with uncontrolled infection, other autoimmune disease, pregnancy or lactation were excluded. To note about this clonotype: Its antigen remains unidentified.

Study observations and caveats: Most thyroid clonotypes expanded above 0.001 were also detected in blood.

This TCR came from a woman aged 55-75 years with Graves' ophthalmopathy. The specimen was blood. The chain joins TRBV2 to TRBJ2-3; a weak D match, TRBD2 (7 bases). The CDR3 here is CASSPDGGANTQYF. CDR3 DNA: TGTGCCAGCAGCCCAGATGGGGGGGCCAATACGCAGTATTTT.